A single sample is the source of the 7 T cell receptor beta chains below, sequenced in a study of T cells in Graves' hyperthyroidism and ophthalmopathy. From RNA transcripts, TCR beta CDR3 regions were amplified. The primer set for the first-round RT-PCR of the TCR CDR3 was HTBI. TCRdb analysed the multiplex PCR reads with MiXCR anew, one entry per CDR3 protein. The sample lists some 620,000 distinct CDR3 sequences; 16% were seen once. The source material was blood. The receptors come from a young woman with Graves' hyperthyroidism.

The chain links TRBV7-9 to TRBJ1-2; D ambiguous. This CDR3 spans 13 amino acids. Trimming cost V 5 bases and J 5 bases, with 12 bases left between them. Germline V gives CDR1 SEHNR, CDR2 FQNEAQ (reference sequence). CDR3 nucleotides: TGTGCCAGCAGCCTACCGGACGGTTATGGCTACACCTTC. This encodes CASSLPDGYGYTF.

This clonotype was observed a few times. The chain uses TRBV9 and TRBJ1-4; maybe TRBD1 (6 bases). CDR3 length: 15 amino acids. The V gene lost 4 bases and the J gene lost 0 bases, with 10 bases spanning the gap. CDR1 and CDR2 from the germline V gene are SGDLS and YYNGEE. The chain's CDR3 is CASSSGQTTNEKLFF. CDR3 bases: TGTGCCAGCAGCTCAGGACAGACAACTAATGAAAAACTGTTTTTT.

This clonotype was counted ten times or more. The CDR3 reads CASSVEGFAEAFF. The CDR3 bases are TGTGCCAGCAGCGTAGAAGGTTTTGCTGAAGCTTTCTTT. The V gene is TRBV9, the J gene TRBJ1-1; D call uncertain. The CDR3 runs to 13 residues. Between the trimmed V and J ends, which lost 0 bases and 6 bases, there was a span of 9 bases. CDR1 is SGDLS, CDR2 YYNGEE, per germline.

For this clonotype: This may be a read error, as it is one base from a much larger clone. J is TRBJ2-7 and V is TRBV29-1; D might be TRBD1 or TRBD2, each matching 5 bases. Between the trimmed V and J ends, which lost 6 bases and 2 bases, there was a span of 14 bases. The germline V gene has CDR1 SQVTM and CDR2 ANQGSEA. This CDR3 comprises 13 residues. The CDR3 is CSVGVGGPYEQYF. The CDR3 DNA reads TGCAGCGTGGGGGTTGGCGGCCCCTACGAGCAGTACTTC.

The chain has TRBV28 and TRBJ1-6; D is possibly TRBD1 (5 bases). This CDR3 spans 16 amino acids. The V gene lost 4 bases and the J gene lost 9 bases, with 19 bases spanning the gap. The germline CDR1 and CDR2 sequences are MDHEN and SYDVKM. CDR3 residues: CASSSPVGAKGSPLHF. CDR3 DNA: TGTGCCAGCAGTTCCCCGGTAGGGGCTAAGGGTTCACCCCTCCACTTT.

There are many counts of this clonotype. The J gene is TRBJ2-5, the V gene TRBV28; D possibly matches TRBD1 or TRBD2 (5 bases each). CDR1 MDHEN and CDR2 SYDVKM come from the germline V gene. Trimming removed 5 bases from V and 3 bases from J, with 16 bases in between. The CDR3 sequence is 15 residues long. CDR3 in DNA: TGTGCCAGCAGTGGGCAAGGGGACGGGGAAGAGACCCAGTACTTC. Translation gives CASSGQGDGEETQYF.

This clonotype was recorded many times. This chain joins TRBV7-2 and TRBJ2-5; possibly TRBD2 for D (6 bases). The CDR3 is 16 amino acids. V was clipped by 0 bases and J by 2 bases, with 13 bases between them. Germline loops: CDR1 SGHTA, CDR2 FQGNSA. CDR3 DNA: TGTGCCAGCAGCTTAGCGCTTAATAGCGGACAAGAGACCCAGTACTTC. Its protein is CASSLALNSGQETQYF.